Listed here are 23 T cell receptor beta chains from one sample, sequenced in a study of response to subunit inactivated influenza vaccine. TCRdb fed the RT-PCR reads into MiXCR, producing one record per CDR3 protein. The sample lists fewer than 700,000 distinct CDR3 sequences, around 13% occurring once. Sample: PBMCs from blood, taken roughly 46 days after vaccination. All receptors derive from a man aged 50 to 59 who received an inactivated influenza vaccine.

This clonotype was counted between two and nine times. This sequence joins TRBV4-2 and TRBJ2-1; a possible D gene is TRBD2 (5 bases). The germline CDR1 and CDR2 sequences are LGHNA and YNFKEQ. The CDR3 contains 17 residues. V shed 0 bases and J shed 8 bases, with 20 bases lying between them. CDR3: CASSQDEALELPDEQFF. The CDR3 coding sequence is TGTGCCAGCAGCCAAGATGAGGCACTAGAACTGCCAGATGAGCAGTTCTTC.

The chain couples TRBV11-1 to TRBJ2-7; a weak D match, TRBD1 (6 bases). Germline CDR1 and CDR2: SGHAT and FQDESV (reference sequence). Trimming pared 1 base from V and 4 bases from J, leaving 14 bases between. The CDR3 covers 15 residues. The CDR3 region is CASSLEATTGYEQYF. As DNA, the CDR3 is TGTGCCAGCAGCTTAGAGGCCACAACAGGGTACGAGCAGTACTTC.

This clonotype was observed once. This chain's CDR3 is CSVEGLPGRGTQYF. In nucleotides, the CDR3 is TGCAGCGTTGAGGGCCTACCTGGACGAGGTACGCAGTATTTT. The rearrangement uses TRBV29-1 and TRBJ2-3; D gene uncertain. This CDR3 comprises 14 residues. The germline gives CDR1 SQVTM, CDR2 ANQGSEA. V was clipped by 3 bases and J by 8 bases, with 18 bases between them.

This clonotype appeared a few times. The rearrangement joins TRBV12-3 or TRBV12-4 to TRBJ1-2, with TRBD1 as a possible D gene (6 bases). Trimming took 2 bases from V and 5 from J, leaving 15 bases between them. The CDR3 length is 15 residues. The CDR3 region has the DNA TGTGCCAGCAGTTTAAGGGCAGGGGTTATTTATGGCTACACCTTC. This encodes CASSLRAGVIYGYTF.

This clonotype was seen repeatedly, ten times or more. V and J are TRBV4-3 and TRBJ2-3, with no clear D. V was clipped by 0 bases and J by 1 base, with 5 bases between them. CDR3 length: 14 amino acids. Germline V gives CDR1 LGHNA, CDR2 YSLEER. The CDR3 sequence is CASSQDRGTDTQYF. In DNA, the CDR3 is TGCGCCAGCAGCCAAGATCGGGGCACAGATACGCAGTATTTT.

This clonotype was seen a handful of times. V usage is TRBV20-1 and J usage is TRBJ2-1, with D perhaps matching TRBD2 (7 bases). With 6 bases removed from V and 9 bases from J, the gap between germline ends came to 21 bases. Per germline, CDR1 DFQATT and CDR2 SNEGSKA (reference sequence). CDR3 length: 14 amino acids. CDR3 sequence: CSAPSRGGLVEQFF. CDR3 coding DNA: TGCAGTGCCCCCTCGAGGGGGGGCCTTGTTGAGCAGTTCTTC.

This clonotype has just a few counts. The V and J genes are TRBV15 and TRBJ1-2, with D unclear. The germline V gene has CDR1 LNHNV and CDR2 YYDKDF (reference sequence). The CDR3 runs to 13 residues. V dropped 1 base and J dropped 8 bases, with 11 bases sitting between them. The CDR3 DNA reads TGTGCCACCAGCAGAGCCAAAAAGGCCGGCTACACCTTC. Protein product: CATSRAKKAGYTF.

The sample holds many counts of this clonotype. J is TRBJ1-5 and V is TRBV4-3; D might be TRBD1 (5 bases). CDR1 is LGHNA, CDR2 YSLEER, per germline. The CDR3 runs to 15 residues. Trimming shortened V by 4 bases and J by 4 bases, and 14 bases separated the two germline ends. In nucleotides, the CDR3 is TGCGCCAGCAGCCTGACAGCGAGGGATAATCAGCCCCAGCATTTT. Translation: CASSLTARDNQPQHF.

This clonotype occurred a few times. The CDR3 bases are TGTGCCATCAGTAATACTCCAGACTTGAACACTGAAGCTTTCTTT. Its protein is CAISNTPDLNTEAFF. The gene calls are TRBV10-3 and TRBJ1-1; D gene unclear. CDR1 ENHRY and CDR2 SYGVKD come from the germline V gene. Trimming shortened V by 5 bases and J by 0 bases, and 13 bases separated the two germline ends. This CDR3 contains 15 residues.

This clonotype was picked up a small number of times. CDR3 nucleotide sequence: TGTGCCAGCAGTTTATTATCTGGGGCAGGTGGGGCCAACGTCCTGACTTTC. This sequence encodes CASSLLSGAGGANVLTF. This chain uses TRBV28 with TRBJ2-6, with D perhaps matching TRBD1 (5 bases). V was clipped by 1 base and J by 3 bases, with 13 bases between them. Germline V lookup: CDR1 MDHEN, CDR2 SYDVKM. This CDR3 is built from 17 residues. The full variable domain, rest sourced from reference TRBV28 and TRBJ2-6, is DVKVTQSSRYLVKRTGEKVFLECVQDMDHENMFWYRQDPGLGLRLIYFSYDVKMKEKGDIPEGYSVSREKKERFSLILESASTNQTSMYLCASSLLSGAGGANVLTFGAGSRLTVL.

This clonotype has more than one count but fewer than ten. The chain joins TRBV20-1 to TRBJ1-6, with TRBD1 matching over 7 bases. V lost 6 bases, J lost 7 bases, and 6 bases stayed unmatched. This CDR3 has 13 residues. Germline V CDR1 and CDR2: DFQATT, SNEGSKA (reference sequence). CDR3 sequence: CSANRGDNSPLHF. In DNA form, the CDR3 reads TGCAGTGCCAACAGGGGCGACAATTCACCCCTCCACTTT.

The chain links TRBV24-1 to TRBJ2-2; D possibly corresponds to TRBD1 (6 bases). Trimming took 4 bases from V and 2 from J, leaving 19 bases between them. From germline, CDR1 is KGHDR and CDR2 SFDVKD. The CDR3 has 18 amino acids. In DNA, the CDR3 is TGTGCCACCAGTGACCTCCCTGCCAAAGGGGGAAACACCGGGGAGCTGTTTTTT. Translated: CATSDLPAKGGNTGELFF.

The chain combines TRBV4-2 with TRBJ2-1; 10 bases line up with TRBD2. The V and J ends lost 1 base and 4 bases, in that order; junction bases with no gene match: 10. There are 18 residues in the CDR3. The V gene's germline CDR1 is LGHNA and CDR2 YNFKEQ. CDR3 sequence reads: CASSQASASGGLYNEQFF. The CDR3 DNA reads as TGTGCCAGCAGCCAAGCGTCGGCTAGCGGGGGCCTATACAATGAGCAGTTCTTC.

J is TRBJ1-5 and V is TRBV7-8, with D maybe TRBD1 (5 bases). Germline values: CDR1 SGHVS, CDR2 FQNEAQ. V was shortened by 4 bases and J by 3 bases, with 10 bases between the two germline ends. The CDR3 is made up of 14 amino acids. CDR3 DNA sequence: TGTGCCAGCAGCTCCCGGGACCTCAATCAGCCCCAGCATTTT. As protein: CASSSRDLNQPQHF.

This clonotype occurred a few times. V is TRBV12-3 or TRBV12-4 and J is TRBJ2-5, with D unresolved. V was pared by 3 bases and J by 1 base, with 6 bases between. There are 13 residues in the CDR3. The CDR3 coding sequence is TGTGCCAGCAGTTTTACGGTCCAAGAGACCCAGTACTTC. Encoded protein: CASSFTVQETQYF.

V gene TRBV4-3 combines with J gene TRBJ2-4; TRBD1 matches at 11 bases. This CDR3 comprises 16 residues. The junction had 6 bases not matched to a gene; V was cut back by 1 base and J by 7 bases. CDR1 is LGHNA, CDR2 YSLEER, per germline. CDR3 in amino acids: CASSQALGQGANIQYF. The CDR3 DNA reads as TGCGCCAGCAGCCAAGCTTTAGGACAGGGGGCTAACATTCAGTACTTC.

This clonotype was counted a few times. The V and J genes are TRBV20-1 and TRBJ2-3; 8 bases are shared with TRBD2. Looked up from germline, CDR1 is DFQATT and CDR2 is SNEGSKA (reference sequence). V was pared by 3 bases and J by 4 bases, with 12 bases of the junction left unmatched. The CDR3 runs to 16 residues. CDR3 loop: CSASIGMGLGADTQYF. For the CDR3, the DNA is TGCAGTGCTAGCATTGGAATGGGACTAGGGGCAGATACGCAGTATTTT.

In this sample, this clonotype turned up a few times. The chain uses TRBV15 and TRBJ1-2, with a weak D call TRBD1 (6 bases). Germline assignment: CDR1 LNHNV and CDR2 YYDKDF (reference sequence). Trimming stripped 4 bases from V and 3 bases from J, with 9 bases between. This CDR3 is 13 amino acids long. The CDR3 here is CATSITGYYGYTF. The CDR3 DNA reads as TGTGCCACCAGCATTACAGGGTACTATGGCTACACCTTC.

This clonotype was counted a few times. The chain is built from TRBV28 and TRBJ2-7, with 10 bases lining up with TRBD2. The CDR3 length is 14 residues. The V segment lost 6 bases and the J segment 1 base; nucleotides outside the gene matches: 3. Germline V gene sequence: CDR1 MDHEN, CDR2 SYDVKM. CDR3 DNA: TGTGCCAGCAGCACGACTAGCGGGTCCTACGAGCAGTACTTC. Translated, it gives CASSTTSGSYEQYF.

The genes are TRBV10-2 and TRBJ1-6, with D uncertain. Trimming stripped 2 bases from V and 9 bases from J, with 8 bases between. The CDR3 totals 13 residues. The V gene's germline CDR1 is WSHSY and CDR2 SAAADI. CDR3: CASSELAGSPLHF. Written as DNA, the CDR3 is TGCGCCAGCAGTGAGCTCGCCGGTTCACCCCTCCACTTT.

V gene TRBV24-1 combines with J gene TRBJ2-1, with 9 bases that match TRBD1. Germline V gene sequence: CDR1 KGHDR, CDR2 SFDVKD. With 1 base clipped from V and 2 bases from J, the junction kept 2 bases outside the gene matches. The CDR3 sequence is 16 residues long. CDR3: CATSDFRTGAYNEQFF. In nucleotides, the CDR3 is TGTGCCACCAGTGATTTCAGGACAGGGGCCTACAATGAGCAGTTCTTC.

V usage is TRBV6-1 and J usage is TRBJ2-2; no clear D. Deletions cut 4 bases from V and 4 bases from J, with 7 bases between. From germline, CDR1 is MNHNS and CDR2 SASEGT. The CDR3 sequence is 13 residues long. The CDR3 protein is CASSVQSTGELFF. The CDR3, as DNA: TGTGCCAGCAGTGTTCAGAGCACCGGGGAGCTGTTTTTT.

The chain uses TRBV7-8 and TRBJ1-2; 10 bases match TRBD1. The CDR3 covers 16 residues. After removal of 0 bases from V and 4 bases from J, the junction contained 5 bases not matched to a gene. Germline V CDR1 and CDR2: SGHVS, FQNEAQ. CDR3 in DNA: TGTGCCAGCAGCTTAGCCCGACAGGGGGCTAGCTATGGCTACACCTTC. Translating gives CASSLARQGASYGYTF.